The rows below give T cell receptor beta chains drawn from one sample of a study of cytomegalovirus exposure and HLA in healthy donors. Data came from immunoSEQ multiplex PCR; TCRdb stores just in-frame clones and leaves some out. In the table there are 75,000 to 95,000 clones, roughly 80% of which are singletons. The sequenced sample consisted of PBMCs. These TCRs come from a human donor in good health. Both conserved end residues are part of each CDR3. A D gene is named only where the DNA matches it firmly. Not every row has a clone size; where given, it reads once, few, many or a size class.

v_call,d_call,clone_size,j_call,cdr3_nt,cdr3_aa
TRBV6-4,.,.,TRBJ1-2,TGTGCCAGCAGTGACTCCGGTAGTGGCTACACCTTC,CASSDSGSGYTF
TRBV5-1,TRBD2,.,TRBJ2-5,TGCGCCAGCAGCTTGGGACTAGCGGGGGGGCCGGGTCTGGAGACCCAGTACTTC,CASSLGLAGGPGLETQYF
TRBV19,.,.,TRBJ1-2,TGTGCCAGTAGTATCGGCTATGGCTACACCTTC,CASSIGYGYTF
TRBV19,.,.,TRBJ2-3,TGTGCCAGTAGTATACAGGGGACAGATACGCAGTATTTT,CASSIQGTDTQYF
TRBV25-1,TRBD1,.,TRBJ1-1,TGTGCCAGCAGTGACCCGGGACAGGGGAACACTGAAGCTTTCTTT,CASSDPGQGNTEAFF
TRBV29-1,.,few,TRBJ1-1,TGCAGCGTCCGAACGGGAGGCGGCACTGAAGCTTTCTTT,CSVRTGGGTEAFF
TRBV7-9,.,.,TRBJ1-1,TGTGCCAGCAGCTTGCAAGAGAAGACTGAAGCTTTCTTT,CASSLQEKTEAFF
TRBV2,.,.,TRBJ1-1,TGTGCCAGCAGTGAGGGAACAGGAATCAGTGAAGCTTTCTTT,CASSEGTGISEAFF
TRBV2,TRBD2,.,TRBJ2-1,TGTGCCAGCATTACTAGCGGGGGCAACAATGAGCAGTTCTTC,CASITSGGNNEQFF
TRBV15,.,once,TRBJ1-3,TGTGCCACCAGCAGAGTAGGGAGGAGATCTGGAAACACCATATATTTT,CATSRVGRRSGNTIYF
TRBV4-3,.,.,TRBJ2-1,TGCGCCAGCAGCCAAGATCTAACTTCTAATGAGCAGTTCTTC,CASSQDLTSNEQFF
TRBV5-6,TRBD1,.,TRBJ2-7,TGTGCCAGCAGCCTGACAGGGGGGGAGCAGTACTTC,CASSLTGGEQYF
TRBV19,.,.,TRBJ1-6,TGTGCCAGCCGGACAGCCTCTACACCCCTCCACTTT,CASRTASTPLHF
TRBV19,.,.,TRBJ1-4,TGTGCCAGTAGTATAGACTCGACAGATAATGAAAAACTGTTTTTT,CASSIDSTDNEKLFF
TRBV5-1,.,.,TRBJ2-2,TGCGCCAGCTTCGCGGAGCCGAACACCGGGGAGCTGTTTTTT,CASFAEPNTGELFF
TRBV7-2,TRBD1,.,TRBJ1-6,TGTGCCAGCAGCTTAGGCGGGACAGGTTATTCACCCCTCCACTTT,CASSLGGTGYSPLHF
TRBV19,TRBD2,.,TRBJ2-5,TGTGCCAGTAGTCTCGGCGGCGGGGGGCGCGGAGAGACCCAGTACTTC,CASSLGGGGRGETQYF
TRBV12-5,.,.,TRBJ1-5,TGTGCTAGTGGTTCCGCCCAGGGCCTTCCCCAGAATTTT,CASGSAQGLPQNF
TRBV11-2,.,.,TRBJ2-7,TGTGCCAGCAGCTCCGACTTGAGTCCCCCCTACGAGCAGTACTTC,CASSSDLSPPYEQYF
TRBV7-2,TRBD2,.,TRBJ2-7,TGTGCCAGCAGCTACCAAGCGGGGAGCTCCTACGAGCAGTACTTC,CASSYQAGSSYEQYF
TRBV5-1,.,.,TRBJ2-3,TGCGCCAGCAGCCGGGACTTTTCTAGCACAGATACGCAGTATTTT,CASSRDFSSTDTQYF
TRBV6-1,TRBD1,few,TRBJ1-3,TGTGCCAGCAGTGCCCGGGACAGGGTTCTAGGAGGAAACACCATATATTTT,CASSARDRVLGGNTIYF
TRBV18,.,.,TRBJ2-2,TGTGCCAGCTCACCACGGGGGCACACCGGGGAGCTGTTTTTT,CASSPRGHTGELFF